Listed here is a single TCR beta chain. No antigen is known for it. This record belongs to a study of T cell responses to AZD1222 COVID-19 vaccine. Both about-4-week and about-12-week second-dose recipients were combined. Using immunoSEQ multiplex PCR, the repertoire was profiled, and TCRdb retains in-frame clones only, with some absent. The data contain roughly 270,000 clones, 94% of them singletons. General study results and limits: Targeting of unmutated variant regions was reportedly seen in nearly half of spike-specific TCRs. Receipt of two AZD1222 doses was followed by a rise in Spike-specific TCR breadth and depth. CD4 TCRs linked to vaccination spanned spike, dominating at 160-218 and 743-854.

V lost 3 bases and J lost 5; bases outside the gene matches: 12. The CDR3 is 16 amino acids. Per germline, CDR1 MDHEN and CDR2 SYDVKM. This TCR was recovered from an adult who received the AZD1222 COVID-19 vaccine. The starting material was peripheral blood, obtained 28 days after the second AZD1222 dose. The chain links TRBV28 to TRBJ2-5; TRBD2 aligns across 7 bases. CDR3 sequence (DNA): TGTGCCAGCAGTTTCGTCGGGGAGGGCCGAAAGGAGACCCAGTACTTC. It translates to CASSFVGEGRKETQYF.